The entry below gives a single TCR beta chain sequence along with its context. The antigen remains unidentified. The data are from a study of cytomegalovirus exposure and HLA in healthy donors. Study-level points and caveats: Some TCR beta chains (roughly 160 of them) were listed as cytomegalovirus-associated. Upon later analysis, TCR association rates were observed to vary by HLA locus, being highest for DRB1 and lowest for HLA-C. For TCR beta chains, V- and J-gene trimming was later linked to a missense DCLRE1C variant.

Primers included in the PCR were 60 Vbeta and 13 Jbeta primers. Assay: immunoSEQ multiplex PCR; the TCRdb copy retains only in-frame clones and omits some. This sample carries under 150,000 clones, around three quarters of them seen once, and the ten largest clones take under 3%. This clonotype originated in a man aged 40-50 years in good health and CMV-seropositive. Sequenced sample: PBMCs.

The CDR3 reads CASSPPGEYYGYTF. The CDR3 DNA is TGTGCCAGCAGCCCCCCCGGGGAATACTATGGCTACACCTTC. The chain recombines TRBV9 with TRBJ1-2; no firm D call. The germline V and J ends were trimmed by 4 bases and 3 bases, with 13 bases remaining between them. The germline V gene has CDR1 SGDLS and CDR2 YYNGEE. The CDR3 is 14 amino acids.